A single sample gave rise to the 20 T cell receptor beta chains below, sequenced in a study of blood T cell repertoires in COVID-19. The repertoire was sequenced with immunoSEQ multiplex PCR; TCRdb's copy has only in-frame clones and lacks some. The sample lists approximately 220,000 clones, more than 85% seen once, with around 0.72% in the top ten. The sequencing sample was made of peripheral blood. The receptors originated from a man aged 40-50 years with acute or convalescent COVID-19.

V usage is TRBV3-1 (or the pseudogene TRBV3-2) and J usage is TRBJ2-1; a possible D gene is TRBD2 (6 bases). CDR3 size: 15 residues. Germline CDR1 is LGHDT and CDR2 is YNNKEL (reference sequence). Trimming pared 7 bases from V and 4 bases from J, leaving 17 bases between. The CDR3 sequence: CASTLTRDPYNEQFF. The CDR3 DNA reads as TGTGCCAGCACCCTGACGCGGGACCCTTACAATGAGCAGTTCTTC.

This clone was found a few times. V and J are TRBV13 and TRBJ2-3; a weak D match, TRBD1 (5 bases). The CDR3 contains 16 residues. From germline, CDR1 is PRHDT and CDR2 FYEKMQ (reference sequence). The ends were cut back, 7 bases at V and 0 bases at J, with 17 bases in the middle. CDR3 coding DNA: TGTGCCAGCATCGTCTCAAAGGGGTACAGCACAGATACGCAGTATTTT. Protein product: CASIVSKGYSTDTQYF.

The chain uses TRBV28 and TRBJ2-7; D not resolved. Looked up from germline, CDR1 is MDHEN and CDR2 is SYDVKM. The CDR3 spans 11 residues. The V gene lost 6 bases and the J gene lost 3 bases, with 6 bases spanning the gap. The CDR3 DNA follows: TGTGCCAGCAGGTTTAACTACGAGCAGTACTTC. It is translated as CASRFNYEQYF.

The V gene is TRBV19, the J gene TRBJ1-2; 7 nucleotides line up with TRBD1. The CDR3 totals 14 residues. Germline V gene data show CDR1 as LNHDA and CDR2 as SQIVND (reference sequence). The V segment lost 1 base and the J segment 3 bases; nucleotides outside the gene matches: 2. Written as DNA, the CDR3 is TGTGCCAGTAGTATAGGTCAGGGGGACTATGGCTACACCTTC. Translation: CASSIGQGDYGYTF. Combining the CDR3 with reference TRBV19 and TRBJ1-2 gives the whole variable domain DGGITQSPKYLFRKEGQNVTLSCEQNLNHDAMYWYRQDPGQGLRLIYYSQIVNDFQKGDIAEGYSVSREKKESFPLTVTSAQKNPTAFYLCASSIGQGDYGYTFGSGTRLTVV.

V usage is TRBV27 and J usage is TRBJ1-6; D is unresolved. V shed 1 base and J shed 8 bases, with 6 bases lying between them. Germline V gene data show CDR1 as MNHEY and CDR2 as SMNVEV (reference sequence). The CDR3 runs to 13 residues. The CDR3 coding sequence is TGTGCCAGCAGTTTATATAGTGATTCACCCCTCCACTTT. The encoded protein is CASSLYSDSPLHF.

The V call is TRBV27, the J call TRBJ2-7; D not resolved. The CDR3 spans 14 residues. CDR1 is MNHEY and CDR2 is SMNVEV in the germline V gene (reference sequence). Trimming took 3 bases from V and 2 from J, leaving 11 bases between them. The CDR3 coding sequence is TGTGCCAGCAGTTTCTCTGCAGGTCCCTACGAGCAGTACTTC. It encodes CASSFSAGPYEQYF.

This clone was recorded only once. This rearrangement joins TRBV2 to TRBJ1-2, with D maybe TRBD1 (6 bases). The CDR3 is 15 amino acids. Per germline, CDR1 SNHLY and CDR2 FYNNEI. The germline V and J ends were trimmed by 2 bases and 4 bases, with 14 bases remaining between them. The CDR3 protein is CASSERPGDGYGYTF. CDR3 in DNA: TGTGCCAGCAGTGAAAGGCCAGGGGACGGCTATGGCTACACCTTC.

CDR3: CASSLNREIAEAFF. In DNA form, the CDR3 reads TGTGCCAGCAGCTTGAACAGGGAGATCGCTGAAGCTTTCTTT. The rearrangement uses TRBV5-4 and TRBJ1-1; D might be TRBD1 (6 bases). The germline gives CDR1 SGHNT, CDR2 YYREEE (reference sequence). CDR3 length: 14 residues. V shed 1 base and J shed 6 bases, with 13 bases lying between them.

The gene calls are TRBV11-2 and TRBJ2-3, with 9 bases matching TRBD2. The CDR3 contains 16 residues. V dropped 2 bases and J dropped 2; count of bases not matched to a gene: 5. Germline CDR1 is SGHAT and CDR2 is FQNNGV. DNA for the CDR3: TGTGCCAGCAGCTTACTAGCGGGGTGGTACACAGATACGCAGTATTTT. It yields the protein CASSLLAGWYTDTQYF.

This sequence joins TRBV11-3 and TRBJ1-1; D is unclear. V lost 0 bases and J 5 bases, leaving 7 bases between the germline ends. Germline V CDR1 and CDR2: SGHNT, YENEEA. The CDR3 consists of 13 residues. The CDR3 DNA follows: TGTGCCAGCAGCTTAGAGGGCGAGACTGAAGCTTTCTTT. Translating it yields CASSLEGETEAFF.

This chain joins TRBV7-3 and TRBJ1-1; 8 bases align to TRBD1. Germline V gives CDR1 SGHTA, CDR2 FQGTGA. The CDR3 totals 15 residues. V lost 4 bases to trimming and J lost 6 bases; unmatched junction nucleotides: 10. The DNA of the CDR3 is TGTGCCAGCAGCTCACCAGACAGGGGAGGCGCTGAAGCTTTCTTT. This gives the protein CASSSPDRGGAEAFF.

This clone has only one observation. This CDR3 reads CASSLEGAAGELFF. CDR3 coding DNA: TGTGCCAGCAGCTTAGAGGGGGCCGCCGGGGAGCTGTTTTTT. The chain couples TRBV11-3 to TRBJ2-2, with D maybe TRBD1 (6 bases). Between the trimmed V and J ends, which lost 0 bases and 6 bases, there was a span of 8 bases. The length of the CDR3 is 14 residues. Germline lookup yields CDR1 SGHNT and CDR2 YENEEA.

The rearrangement uses TRBV6-5 and TRBJ1-1, with TRBD1 matching 8 bases. V lost 6 bases and J lost 0; bases outside the gene matches: 6. Per germline, CDR1 MNHEY and CDR2 SVGAGI. The CDR3 is 15 amino acids. The CDR3, as DNA: TGTGCCAGCAGGCTACAGGGGGTTATGAACACTGAAGCTTTCTTT. It codes for CASRLQGVMNTEAFF.

This chain links TRBV12-1 with TRBJ2-3; the table's D call, TRBD2, was not checked against the DNA. TRBV12-1 is classified as a pseudogene. This CDR3 comprises 19 residues. The CDR3: CASSFFPGLAETITDTQYF. CDR3 in DNA: TGTGCCAGCAGCTTTTTCCCAGGACTAGCGGAAACCATCACAGATACGCAGTATTTT.

The chain couples TRBV10-2 to TRBJ1-6; D might be TRBD1 (6 bases). The CDR3 loop spans 16 amino acids. From germline, CDR1 is WSHSY and CDR2 SAAADI. Trimming took off 7 bases at V and 7 bases at J, with 20 bases between the two ends. The CDR3 reads CASMGRQGTPNSPLHF. In DNA form, the CDR3 reads TGCGCCAGCATGGGAAGGCAGGGGACGCCGAATTCACCCCTCCACTTT.

The chain combines TRBV4-1 with TRBJ1-6; 8 bases map to TRBD1. Per the germline V gene, CDR1 is MGHRA and CDR2 is YSYEKL. V dropped 0 bases and J dropped 7; count of bases not matched to a gene: 5. The CDR3 loop spans 16 amino acids. CDR3 bases: TGCGCCAGCAGCCAAGAATGGGACAGGTACAATTCACCCCTCCACTTT. It yields the protein CASSQEWDRYNSPLHF.

This sequence joins TRBV29-1 and TRBJ1-2; D gene ambiguous. The CDR3 has 14 amino acids. The V gene lost 7 bases and the J gene lost 4 bases, with 19 bases spanning the gap. Per germline, CDR1 SQVTM and CDR2 ANQGSEA. CDR3 residues: CSARSEGIGYGYTF. DNA of the CDR3: TGCAGCGCCCGCTCCGAGGGAATAGGCTATGGCTACACCTTC.

J is TRBJ2-3 and V is TRBV24-1; TRBD1 agrees at 9 bases. V was pared by 3 bases and J by 6 bases, with 12 bases of the junction left unmatched. This CDR3 spans 17 amino acids. Germline CDR1 and CDR2: KGHDR and SFDVKD. CDR3 amino acids: CATSDTPGQGIPDTQYF. The DNA of the CDR3 is TGTGCCACCAGTGATACACCGGGACAGGGTATCCCGGATACGCAGTATTTT.

This clone showed up just once. CDR3 region: CASSYSEYQPQHF. DNA for the CDR3: TGTGCCAGCAGTTACTCGGAGTATCAGCCCCAGCATTTT. This rearrangement joins TRBV6-6 to TRBJ1-5, with D unclear. Between the trimmed V and J ends, which lost 0 bases and 5 bases, there was a span of 5 bases. CDR1 and CDR2 (germline): MNHNY, SVGAGI (reference sequence). This CDR3 is built from 13 residues.

The J gene is TRBJ1-6, the V gene TRBV13, with 7 positions matching TRBD1. Germline V gene data show CDR1 as PRHDT and CDR2 as FYEKMQ (reference sequence). The CDR3 spans 15 residues. V lost 5 bases to trimming and J lost 5 bases; unmatched junction nucleotides: 6. CDR3 protein: CASSIRQGDNSPLHF. The CDR3 DNA reads as TGTGCCAGCAGCATTCGACAGGGCGATAATTCACCCCTCCACTTT.